This section outlines one T cell receptor beta chain sequence together with its context. The target antigen is unknown. This sample stems from a study of shared clonotypes between healthy human individuals. Deep-level assay runs were performed. Sequenced by immunoSEQ multiplex PCR; TCRdb stores in-frame clones only, minus some. The sample lists about 1.5 million clones, about 98% occurring once. The V end was cut by 6 bases, the J end by 0 bases, with 15 bases between. CDR3 length: 15 residues. The germline CDR1 and CDR2 sequences are MNHNY and SVGAGI (reference sequence). General observations from the study: The represented genetic and exposure-history diversity was limited by the small number of donors. A reduction in generation probabilities was seen for non-shared clonotypes relative to those shared by all four donors. Even with large depth, rarefaction showed that sorted-subset sequencing was incomplete.

This chain uses TRBV6-6 with TRBJ2-7; D may be TRBD2 (6 bases). Sequenced sample: naive CD4+ T cells sorted from blood. Subset of the sample: CD45RA+ positively selected. The TCR comes from a man between 25 and 39 years old in good health. The DNA for the CDR3 is TGTGCCAGCAGCTCCACCGGGGGAGACTCCTACGAGCAGTACTTC. Translation: CASSSTGGDSYEQYF.